Listed below are T cell receptor beta chains from one sample, sequenced in a study of early T cells in non-severe SARS-CoV-2 infection. TCRdb analysed the 5' RACE reads with MiXCR anew, one entry per CDR3 protein. This sample carries tens of thousands of distinct CDR3 sequences, 5% to 6.5% of them seen once, and the ten largest clones take around 7.6%. The sequenced sample consisted of whole blood. These receptors were taken from an adult who was a healthcare worker with PCR-confirmed SARS-CoV-2 infection or an uninfected control (not recorded which). The CDR3 runs from the conserved cysteine through the conserved F or W. Fields, in order: clone size, D gene, V gene, J gene, CDR3 protein, CDR3 DNA. D genes are given only for firm matches. Rows may omit the clone size; those that give it use once, few, many or a size class.

clone size: many; D gene: TRBD2; V gene: TRBV6-1; J gene: TRBJ2-7; CDR3 protein: CASYRAGLYEQYF; CDR3 DNA: TGTGCCAGCTACCGAGCGGGACTCTACGAGCAGTACTTC
clone size: few; D gene: .; V gene: TRBV2; J gene: TRBJ1-5; CDR3 protein: CASTAYQGSNQPQHF; CDR3 DNA: TGTGCCAGCACCGCCTATCAGGGTTCAAATCAGCCCCAGCATTTT
clone size: many; D gene: .; V gene: TRBV12-3/TRBV12-4; J gene: TRBJ2-6; CDR3 protein: CAPSPGLLLSGANVLTF; CDR3 DNA: TGTGCCCCCAGCCCCGGGCTACTCCTCAGTGGGGCCAACGTCCTGACTTTC
clone size: few; D gene: .; V gene: TRBV7-3; J gene: TRBJ2-2; CDR3 protein: CASSFGGMTGELFF; CDR3 DNA: TGTGCCAGCAGCTTCGGGGGAATGACCGGGGAGCTGTTTTTT
clone size: many; D gene: .; V gene: TRBV6-2/TRBV6-3; J gene: TRBJ2-7; CDR3 protein: CASSWAGTRLEQYF; CDR3 DNA: TGTGCCAGCTCGTGGGCCGGCACCCGACTAGAGCAGTACTTC
clone size: many; D gene: .; V gene: TRBV5-5; J gene: TRBJ2-7; CDR3 protein: CASSSSGDLSSYEQYF; CDR3 DNA: TGTGCCAGCAGTAGTTCCGGCGATCTGAGCTCCTACGAGCAGTACTTC
clone size: many; D gene: .; V gene: TRBV20-1; J gene: TRBJ2-7; CDR3 protein: CSAVGAGYEQYF; CDR3 DNA: TGCAGTGCTGTCGGGGCCGGCTACGAGCAGTACTTC
clone size: many; D gene: TRBD1; V gene: TRBV6-2/TRBV6-3; J gene: TRBJ2-3; CDR3 protein: CASAPRGTQGADTQYF; CDR3 DNA: TGTGCCAGCGCCCCCAGGGGGACCCAGGGGGCAGATACGCAGTATTTT
clone size: many; D gene: TRBD2; V gene: TRBV4-2; J gene: TRBJ2-5; CDR3 protein: CASSHLAGVGETQYF; CDR3 DNA: TGTGCCAGCAGCCACCTAGCGGGAGTCGGAGAGACCCAGTACTTC
clone size: many; D gene: .; V gene: TRBV27; J gene: TRBJ1-1; CDR3 protein: CASGGGDMNTEAFF; CDR3 DNA: TGTGCCAGTGGGGGTGGGGATATGAACACTGAAGCTTTCTTT
clone size: few; D gene: .; V gene: TRBV30; J gene: TRBJ2-1; CDR3 protein: CAWSVRVDEQFF; CDR3 DNA: TGTGCCTGGAGTGTACGGGTGGATGAGCAGTTCTTC
clone size: many; D gene: .; V gene: TRBV29-1; J gene: TRBJ2-1; CDR3 protein: CSVLLGVSSYNEQFF; CDR3 DNA: TGCAGCGTACTCCTAGGGGTCAGCTCCTACAATGAGCAGTTCTTC
clone size: few; D gene: .; V gene: TRBV7-9; J gene: TRBJ1-6; CDR3 protein: CASSLEGIGGRPLNSPLHF; CDR3 DNA: TGTGCCAGCAGCTTAGAGGGGATAGGGGGAAGGCCCCTTAATTCACCCCTCCACTTT
clone size: many; D gene: .; V gene: TRBV3-1; J gene: TRBJ1-1; CDR3 protein: CASSQDFPGQNTEAFF; CDR3 DNA: TGTGCCAGCAGCCAAGATTTTCCAGGGCAGAACACTGAAGCTTTCTTT
clone size: .; D gene: .; V gene: TRBV29-1; J gene: TRBJ2-7; CDR3 protein: CSVGTGNDEQYF; CDR3 DNA: TGCAGCGTTGGAACAGGGAACGACGAGCAGTACTTC
clone size: many; D gene: .; V gene: TRBV4-3; J gene: TRBJ1-1; CDR3 protein: CASSQRGNIWTEAFF; CDR3 DNA: TGCGCCAGCTCCCAAAGGGGGAACATTTGGACTGAAGCTTTCTTT
clone size: few; D gene: TRBD2; V gene: TRBV5-1; J gene: TRBJ2-1; CDR3 protein: CASMTSGRPYNEQFF; CDR3 DNA: TGCGCCAGTATGACTAGCGGGAGGCCTTACAATGAGCAGTTCTTC
clone size: many; D gene: TRBD2; V gene: TRBV7-9; J gene: TRBJ2-5; CDR3 protein: CASSLGTSGTQYF; CDR3 DNA: TGTGCCAGCAGCTTAGGGACTAGCGGCACCCAGTACTTC
clone size: many; D gene: .; V gene: TRBV7-2; J gene: TRBJ1-1; CDR3 protein: CASSSPYTEAFF; CDR3 DNA: TGTGCCAGCAGCTCCCCGTACACTGAAGCTTTCTTT
clone size: many; D gene: TRBD2; V gene: TRBV12-3/TRBV12-4; J gene: TRBJ2-5; CDR3 protein: CASRAGTSGVTQYF; CDR3 DNA: TGTGCCAGCAGGGCCGGGACTAGCGGAGTGACCCAGTACTTC
clone size: .; D gene: TRBD1; V gene: TRBV4-1; J gene: TRBJ1-5; CDR3 protein: CASSPSGTGAGQPQHF; CDR3 DNA: TGCGCCAGCAGCCCATCCGGGACAGGGGCGGGTCAGCCCCAGCATTTT
clone size: many; D gene: .; V gene: TRBV19; J gene: TRBJ2-2; CDR3 protein: CASSTRTGNTGELFF; CDR3 DNA: TGTGCCAGTAGTACTAGGACGGGGAACACCGGGGAGCTGTTTTTT
clone size: many; D gene: TRBD1; V gene: TRBV25-1; J gene: TRBJ2-2; CDR3 protein: CASFKLGTANTGELFF; CDR3 DNA: TGTGCCAGCTTCAAACTCGGGACAGCAAACACCGGGGAGCTGTTTTTT
clone size: many; D gene: TRBD2; V gene: TRBV9; J gene: TRBJ2-2; CDR3 protein: CASSELAGVSGELFF; CDR3 DNA: TGTGCCAGCAGCGAATTAGCGGGAGTAAGCGGGGAGCTGTTTTTT
clone size: .; D gene: .; V gene: TRBV7-2; J gene: TRBJ2-3; CDR3 protein: CASSLAFTDTQYF; CDR3 DNA: TGTGCCAGCAGCTTAGCGTTCACAGATACGCAGTATTTT
clone size: many; D gene: .; V gene: TRBV12-3/TRBV12-4; J gene: TRBJ1-1; CDR3 protein: CASSKRARREAFF; CDR3 DNA: TGTGCCAGCAGCAAAAGGGCTCGTCGGGAAGCTTTCTTT
clone size: many; D gene: .; V gene: TRBV12-3/TRBV12-4; J gene: TRBJ2-6; CDR3 protein: CASSPRLRYGANVLTF; CDR3 DNA: TGTGCCAGCAGTCCACGTTTACGGTACGGGGCCAACGTCCTGACTTTC
clone size: many; D gene: TRBD1; V gene: TRBV12-3/TRBV12-4; J gene: TRBJ2-5; CDR3 protein: CASSFRRDRVETQYF; CDR3 DNA: TGTGCCAGCAGTTTCCGTCGGGACAGGGTTGAGACCCAGTACTTC
clone size: many; D gene: TRBD2; V gene: TRBV7-9; J gene: TRBJ2-3; CDR3 protein: CASSFLTSGDTQYF; CDR3 DNA: TGTGCCAGCAGCTTCTTGACTAGCGGAGATACGCAGTATTTT
clone size: many; D gene: .; V gene: TRBV10-3; J gene: TRBJ1-1; CDR3 protein: CASTPGGKNTEAFF; CDR3 DNA: TGTGCCAGCACTCCGGGAGGAAAGAACACTGAAGCTTTCTTT
clone size: few; D gene: TRBD1; V gene: TRBV29-1; J gene: TRBJ2-5; CDR3 protein: CSVYDRGRSRGGETQYF; CDR3 DNA: TGCAGCGTGTATGACAGGGGGCGGTCTAGGGGCGGAGAGACCCAGTACTTC
clone size: .; D gene: TRBD2; V gene: TRBV7-9; J gene: TRBJ2-7; CDR3 protein: CASSPLAGGPWQYF; CDR3 DNA: TGTGCCAGCAGTCCTCTAGCGGGAGGGCCGTGGCAGTACTTC
clone size: many; D gene: .; V gene: TRBV12-3/TRBV12-4; J gene: TRBJ2-1; CDR3 protein: CASSPFNVYNEQFF; CDR3 DNA: TGTGCCAGCAGTCCTTTCAATGTCTACAATGAGCAGTTCTTC
clone size: medium-sized; D gene: .; V gene: TRBV7-2; J gene: TRBJ1-2; CDR3 protein: CASSLGSSGYTF; CDR3 DNA: TGTGCCAGCAGCTTAGGATCCAGTGGCTACACCTTC
clone size: many; D gene: .; V gene: TRBV15; J gene: TRBJ1-6; CDR3 protein: CATSRDFQGSLHF; CDR3 DNA: TGTGCCACCAGCAGAGATTTTCAGGGCTCCCTCCACTTT
clone size: many; D gene: .; V gene: TRBV20-1; J gene: TRBJ1-6; CDR3 protein: CSARAVRGVWNSPLHF; CDR3 DNA: TGCAGTGCTAGAGCGGTTCGGGGCGTATGGAATTCACCCCTCCACTTT
clone size: many; D gene: .; V gene: TRBV19; J gene: TRBJ1-3; CDR3 protein: CASSASRGSSGNTIYF; CDR3 DNA: TGTGCCAGTAGTGCCTCCCGGGGATCATCTGGAAACACCATATATTTT
clone size: many; D gene: TRBD1; V gene: TRBV14; J gene: TRBJ2-1; CDR3 protein: CASSQRVSGTGADNEQFF; CDR3 DNA: TGTGCCAGCAGCCAACGGGTATCCGGGACAGGGGCGGACAATGAGCAGTTCTTC
clone size: .; D gene: .; V gene: TRBV7-9; J gene: TRBJ2-2; CDR3 protein: CASSFMVDTGELFF; CDR3 DNA: TGTGCCAGCAGCTTCATGGTCGACACCGGGGAGCTGTTTTTT
clone size: few; D gene: .; V gene: TRBV19; J gene: TRBJ2-6; CDR3 protein: CASFNQGLANVLTF; CDR3 DNA: TGTGCCAGTTTCAACCAGGGTTTGGCCAACGTCCTGACTTTC
clone size: many; D gene: TRBD2; V gene: TRBV4-1; J gene: TRBJ2-7; CDR3 protein: CASSQDRTSGYYEQYF; CDR3 DNA: TGCGCCAGCAGCCAAGATAGGACTAGCGGTTACTACGAGCAGTACTTC
clone size: few; D gene: TRBD1; V gene: TRBV5-6; J gene: TRBJ2-5; CDR3 protein: CASSPGTGGIKRETQYF; CDR3 DNA: TGTGCCAGCAGCCCGGGTACAGGGGGGATTAAAAGAGAGACCCAGTACTTC
clone size: .; D gene: .; V gene: TRBV7-2; J gene: TRBJ2-2; CDR3 protein: CASSGILSASTGELFF; CDR3 DNA: TGTGCCAGCAGCGGTATACTTTCGGCGAGCACCGGGGAGCTGTTTTTT
clone size: .; D gene: .; V gene: TRBV5-1; J gene: TRBJ2-7; CDR3 protein: CASSPGGRPPLYEQYF; CDR3 DNA: TGCGCCAGCAGCCCCGGTGGCAGGCCCCCTCTCTACGAGCAGTACTTC
clone size: .; D gene: TRBD1; V gene: TRBV7-9; J gene: TRBJ2-7; CDR3 protein: CASSPAGGGEQYF; CDR3 DNA: TGTGCCAGCAGCCCCGCAGGGGGCGGCGAGCAGTACTTC
clone size: many; D gene: TRBD1; V gene: TRBV11-2; J gene: TRBJ2-3; CDR3 protein: CASSSGQGAGDTQYF; CDR3 DNA: TGTGCCAGCAGCTCGGGACAGGGAGCCGGAGATACGCAGTATTTT